This T cell receptor beta chain was sequenced in a study of blood T cells in healthy people across ages. A second PCR of about 6 to 12 cycles used a sample-barcoded 5' primer and a J-beta primer mix. A single record per CDR3 protein comes from TCRdb applying MiXCR to the 5' RACE reads. Seen here are roughly 560,000 distinct CDR3 sequences, around 24% observed once, and the top ten hold roughly 10%. The CDR3 runs to 17 residues. From germline, CDR1 is MNHEY and CDR2 SVGAGI. With 2 bases removed from V and 4 bases from J, the gap between germline ends came to 18 bases. Only a few counts were recorded for this clonotype. This sample also belongs to another study, concerning T cells of mothers and their children.

The V gene is TRBV6-5, the J gene TRBJ2-1; tentative D call: TRBD1 (7 bases). The clonotype originates from a boy younger than 18 in good health. The sequenced sample was blood. CDR3 DNA sequence: TGTGCCAGCAGTTACGAGGGGGCGGAGGGGGTTTACAATGAGCAGTTCTTC. Its translation is CASSYEGAEGVYNEQFF.